What follows is one T cell receptor beta chain and its context. Its antigen is still unknown. Repertoires were generated with immunoSEQ multiplex PCR, while TCRdb's copy carries only in-frame clones and drops some. In the table there are around 50,000 clones, 74% of which are singletons. Germline-derived CDR1 and CDR2 are MRHNA and SNTAGT. Trimming pared 7 bases from V and 1 base from J, leaving 13 bases between. The CDR3 consists of 14 residues. Once cultured for under 11 days, the cells underwent separation to obtain CD4+ T cells. A positive SARS-CoV-2 PCR test fell between March and December 2020. Two-dose BNT162b2 or mRNA-1273 vaccination was given to participants. The data originate from a study of vaccination effects on CD4 cells after COVID-19.

The clonotype originates from a human donor who had a prior SARS-CoV-2 infection. The gene calls are TRBV6-4 and TRBJ1-1; D remains unclear. The source material was CD4+ T cells from PBMCs cultured without peptide, sampled after COVID-19 vaccination. CDR3 region: CASKVSIGNTEAFF. In DNA, the CDR3 is TGTGCCAGCAAAGTATCTATCGGGAACACTGAAGCTTTCTTT.